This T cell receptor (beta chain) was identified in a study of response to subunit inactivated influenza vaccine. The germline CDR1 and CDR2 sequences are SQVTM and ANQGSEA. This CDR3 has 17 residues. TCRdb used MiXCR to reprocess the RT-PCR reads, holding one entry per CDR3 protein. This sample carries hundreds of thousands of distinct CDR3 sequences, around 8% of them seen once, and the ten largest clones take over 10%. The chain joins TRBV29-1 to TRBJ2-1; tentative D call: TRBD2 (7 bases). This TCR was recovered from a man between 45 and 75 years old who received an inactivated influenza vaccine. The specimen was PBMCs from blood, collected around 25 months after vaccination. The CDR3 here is CAGGARSSAQAGNEQFF. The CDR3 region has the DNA TGCGCTGGGGGGGCCCGGTCTAGCGCCCAAGCCGGGAATGAGCAGTTCTTC.